Below are 28 T cell receptor beta chains sequenced from a single sample in a study of immune characterization of retroperitoneal liposarcoma. TCRdb analysed the PCR reads with MiXCR anew, one entry per CDR3 protein. The repertoire holds 2,000 to 3,000 distinct CDR3 sequences, under 45% seen once, with about 22% in the top ten. Sample: tumor tissue. The receptors here all came from a male donor with retroperitoneal liposarcoma.

As to this clonotype: Germline and junction disagree at one end, which may indicate a read error. The rearrangement joins TRBV12-3 or TRBV12-4 to TRBJ2-5; TRBD2 matches at 9 bases. This CDR3 has 17 residues. In DNA form, the CDR3 reads TGTGCCAGCAGTTTAGTAGTTAGCGGGGGTGCGTACAATGAGCAGTTCTTT. Translation gives CASSLVVSGGAYNEQFF.

Within the sample, this clonotype is medium-sized. The genes are TRBV7-2 and TRBJ2-1; 10 bases match TRBD2. The DNA end favors TRBJ2-7, so the J call may be wrong. The CDR3 totals 15 residues. Germline values: CDR1 SGHTA, CDR2 FQGNSA. The CDR3 reads CASSRTSGAYNEQYF. CDR3 sequence (DNA): TGTGCCAGCAGCCGGACTAGCGGCGCCTACAATGAGCAGTACTTC.

This clonotype counts as large. The chain employs TRBV6-1 and TRBJ2-5; D may match TRBD1 or TRBD2 (5 bases each). Germline CDR1 MNHNS, CDR2 SASEGT. CDR3 length: 14 amino acids. V lost 5 bases and J 0 bases, leaving 10 bases between the germline ends. CDR3 nucleotides: TGTGCCAGCAGTCGGGACCCTGACCAAGAGACCCAGTACTTC. It encodes CASSRDPDQETQYF.

A word on this clonotype: This CDR3 is missing its conserved last phenylalanine or tryptophan, likely due to a read error. The chain carries TRBV6-5 and TRBJ2-5, with 11 nucleotides matching TRBD2. CDR3 length: 15 amino acids. V trimming: 5 bases; J trimming: 2 bases; junction bases outside the gene matches: 4. The germline V gene has CDR1 MNHEY and CDR2 SVGAGI. The CDR3 here is CASSEIAGGQETQYL. The CDR3 DNA is TGTGCCAGCAGTGAAATAGCGGGGGGGCAAGAGACCCAGTACCTC.

The chain joins TRBV10-3 to TRBJ2-3, with D possibly matching TRBD2 (5 bases). CDR1 is ENHRY and CDR2 is SYGVKD in the germline V gene. V lost 6 bases and J 4 bases, leaving 11 bases between the germline ends. CDR3 length: 13 residues. The CDR3 loop is CAISEKLADTQYF. In DNA, the CDR3 is TGTGCCATCAGCGAAAAACTAGCAGATACGCAGTATTTT.

This clonotype turned up a few times. The genes are TRBV11-3 and TRBJ2-1, with 10 bases identical to TRBD2. The J call is doubtful: the DNA matches TRBJ2-5 better. Per the germline V gene, CDR1 is SGHNT and CDR2 is YENEEA. The CDR3 extends over 15 amino acids. CDR3 bases: TGTGCCAGCAGCCCTGGGACTAGCGATCAAGAGACCCAGTACTTC. It yields the protein CASSPGTSDQETQYF.

By frequency in the sample, this clonotype is hyperexpanded (1% or more). This rearrangement joins TRBV6-1 to TRBJ2-1; 7 nucleotides line up with TRBD2. Looked up from germline, CDR1 is MNHNS and CDR2 is SASEGT. V shed 4 bases, J shed 10 bases, and the junction held 7 bases outside the gene matches. The CDR3 contains 13 residues. As DNA, the CDR3 is TGTGCCAGCAGTGCCGGGACTATTTACGAGCAGTTCTTC. This encodes CASSAGTIYEQFF.

The rearrangement joins TRBV4-1 to TRBJ2-5; D unclear. The J call may be incorrect, as the DNA end agrees better with TRBJ2-7. Per the germline V gene, CDR1 is MGHRA and CDR2 is YSYEKL. The CDR3 has 16 amino acids. CDR3 residues: CASSPSFQRHSYEQYF. The CDR3 nucleotides read TGCGCCAGCAGCCCATCCTTCCAGCGCCATTCCTACGAGCAGTACTTC.

The V gene is TRBV7-2, the J gene TRBJ2-1, with 11 bases aligning to TRBD2. The assigned J gene may be wrong: the sequence end matches TRBJ2-7 better. Germline-derived CDR1 and CDR2 are SGHTA and FQGNSA. CDR3 size: 19 residues. CDR3 loop: CASSSPTSGGLSSYNEQYF. For the CDR3, the DNA is TGTGCCAGCAGCAGCCCTACTAGCGGGGGTCTGAGCTCCTACAATGAGCAGTACTTC.

The rearrangement joins TRBV12-5 to TRBJ2-1; 9 positions agree with TRBD1. V dropped 6 bases and J dropped 7; count of bases not matched to a gene: 13. The CDR3 covers 16 residues. CDR1 is LGHNT, CDR2 FRNRAP, per germline. Here the CDR3 reads CASGPRSGTGLNEQFF. The DNA for the CDR3 is TGTGCTAGTGGCCCTAGAAGCGGGACAGGGTTGAATGAGCAGTTCTTC. Together with reference TRBV12-5 and TRBJ2-1, the CDR3 gives the full variable domain: DARVTQTPRHKVTEMGQEVTMRCQPILGHNTVFWYRQTMMQGLELLAYFRNRAPLDDSGMPKDRFSAEMPDATLATLKIQPSEPRDSAVYFCASGPRSGTGLNEQFFGPGTRLTVL.

The table lists this clonotype with a few counts. A much larger clone lies a single base off, so this may be a read error. The chain employs TRBV6-1 and TRBJ2-1, with D tentatively TRBD1 or TRBD2 (5 bases each). V was clipped by 1 base and J by 10 bases, with 8 bases between them. Germline CDR1 MNHNS, CDR2 SASEGT. The CDR3 consists of 12 residues. This CDR3 is CASSEVGDEQFF. CDR3 nucleotides: TGTGCCAGCAGTGAAGTAGGGGACGAGCAGTTCTTC.

This clonotype is judged large. The rearrangement joins TRBV6-5 to TRBJ2-1; 7 nucleotides align to TRBD1. The CDR3 length is 15 residues. The trim removed 2 bases at V and 7 bases at J, leaving 8 bases unmatched. Germline CDR1 is MNHEY and CDR2 is SVGAGI. CDR3 sequence (DNA): TGTGCCAGCAGTTACGTACAGGGGTGGTATAATGAGCAGTTCTTC. This encodes CASSYVQGWYNEQFF.

The chain employs TRBV27 and TRBJ2-2, with D perhaps TRBD2 (6 bases). Germline values: CDR1 MNHEY, CDR2 SMNVEV (reference sequence). The CDR3 has 13 residues. With 5 bases removed from V and 5 bases from J, the gap between germline ends came to 9 bases. The CDR3, as DNA: TGTGCCAGCAGTCAGACTAGTACCGGGGAGCTGTTTTTT. It encodes CASSQTSTGELFF.

This clonotype came up once. The chain couples TRBV6-1 to TRBJ2-5, with 10 nucleotides matching TRBD2. Looked up from germline, CDR1 is MNHNS and CDR2 is SASEGT. Unmatched junction bases numbered 13, after V lost 4 bases and J lost 2 bases. The CDR3 is 18 residues long. The CDR3 here is CASSVRLAGVPYQETQYF. In DNA form, the CDR3 reads TGTGCCAGCAGTGTGAGGCTAGCGGGAGTCCCATATCAAGAGACCCAGTACTTC.

The CDR3 spells CASSLGMYNEQYF. The CDR3, as DNA: TGTGCCAGCAGCTTAGGCATGTACAATGAGCAGTACTTC. The rearrangement uses TRBV7-2 and TRBJ2-1; D not certain. The end of the DNA aligns better with TRBJ2-7, so the J call may be wrong. Per germline, CDR1 SGHTA and CDR2 FQGNSA. The CDR3 spans 13 residues.

The genes are TRBV12-3 or TRBV12-4 and TRBJ2-7; 8 nucleotides align to TRBD2. V shed 8 bases and J 4 bases; nucleotides not matched to a gene: 22. This CDR3 has 18 amino acids. In DNA, the CDR3 is TGTGCCAGCTGCCGGGGGGGGGCGGGGACTCGCGATTGGTACGAGCAGTACTTC. It is translated as CASCRGGAGTRDWYEQYF.

This sequence joins TRBV6-8 and TRBJ2-5; maybe TRBD1 (5 bases). The V and J ends lost 5 bases and 5 bases respectively, with 15 bases between them. Germline loops: CDR1 MNHGY, CDR2 SAAAGT. The CDR3 loop spans 14 amino acids. CDR3 nucleotide sequence: TGTGCCAGCAGTGCTTTACTCCCAGGGGAGACCCAGTACTTC. It encodes CASSALLPGETQYF.

In this sample, this clonotype is medium-sized. V and J are TRBV6-2 or TRBV6-3 and TRBJ2-1, with 12 bases aligning to TRBD2. This CDR3 is built from 15 residues. Germline trimming cut 5 bases from V and 4 bases from J; bases unmatched to any gene: 3. Germline V CDR1 and CDR2: MNHEY, SVGEGT. Here the CDR3 reads CASSPTSGGYNEQFF. CDR3 nucleotides: TGTGCCAGCAGTCCGACTAGCGGGGGATACAATGAGCAGTTCTTC.

This clonotype occurred a few times. V and J are TRBV6-4 and TRBJ2-1; 16 bases align to TRBD2. The DNA end is a closer match to TRBJ2-7, so the J assignment may be wrong. The CDR3 has 16 residues. Germline assignment: CDR1 MRHNA and CDR2 SNTAGT. The CDR3 nucleotides are TGTGCCAGTAGCCGGGGACTAGCGGGAGGGCCGGGTGAGCAGTACTTC. It translates to CASSRGLAGGPGEQYF.

The chain recombines TRBV6-6 with TRBJ2-1, with TRBD1 matching 8 bases. The CDR3 totals 13 residues. CDR1 is MNHNY and CDR2 is SVGAGI in the germline V gene (reference sequence). Trimming removed 6 bases from V and 8 bases from J; junction bases left unmatched: 6. The CDR3 reads CASRTDRAHEQFF. As DNA, the CDR3 is TGTGCCAGCAGAACGGACAGGGCGCATGAGCAGTTCTTC.

This clonotype has just a few counts. The rearrangement uses TRBV6-5 and TRBJ2-1; TRBD1 matches 9 bases. Gene TRBJ2-7 matches the end of the DNA better, so the J call may be wrong. The CDR3 totals 14 residues. CDR1 and CDR2 (germline): MNHEY, SVGAGI. Here the CDR3 DNA reads TGTGCCAGCAGCTACCGACAGGGGGCCTACGAGCAGTACTTC. Encoded protein: CASSYRQGAYEQYF.

The chain is built from TRBV6-1 and TRBJ2-1; D is perhaps TRBD2 (5 bases). Germline assignment: CDR1 MNHNS and CDR2 SASEGT. The CDR3 is made up of 11 amino acids. The V gene lost 3 bases and the J gene lost 15 bases, with 12 bases spanning the gap. CDR3 bases: TGTGCCAGCAGTGATTACGGCGGGTGGTTCTTC. Amino acids: CASSDYGGWFF.

This clonotype qualifies as large. J is TRBJ2-7 and V is TRBV27; D might be TRBD2 (5 bases). V lost 2 bases and J lost 0, with 8 bases in between. This CDR3 contains 14 residues. The germline V gene encodes CDR1 MNHEY and CDR2 SMNVEV (reference sequence). Here the CDR3 DNA reads TGTGCCAGCAGTTTAGCCCGGGGCTCCTACGAGCAGTACTTC. It codes for CASSLARGSYEQYF.

The genes are TRBV6-1 and TRBJ1-5; no reliable D call. The CDR3 runs to 15 residues. Germline V gives CDR1 MNHNS, CDR2 SASEGT. Trimming pared 5 bases from V and 0 bases from J, leaving 11 bases between. The CDR3, as DNA: TGTGCCAGCAGTTCTCTCCTAGGTAGCAATCAGCCCCAGCATTTT. Translation gives CASSSLLGSNQPQHF.

This sequence joins TRBV7-8 and TRBJ1-5; no reliable D call. The length of the CDR3 is 17 residues. CDR1 SGHVS and CDR2 FQNEAQ come from the germline V gene. Trimming took 0 bases from V and 0 from J, leaving 12 bases between them. CDR3 loop: CASSLAAQIDSNQPQHF. Written as DNA, the CDR3 is TGTGCCAGCAGCTTAGCCGCTCAAATTGATAGCAATCAGCCCCAGCATTTT. The complete variable domain, with remaining parts taken from reference TRBV7-8 and TRBJ1-5, reads GAGVSQSPRYKVAKRGQDVALRCDPISGHVSLFWYQQALGQGPEFLTYFQNEAQLDKSGLPSDRFFAERPEGSVSTLKIQRTQQEDSAVYLCASSLAAQIDSNQPQHFGDGTRLSIL.

This clonotype appeared a few times. The V and J genes are TRBV6-2 or TRBV6-3 and TRBJ2-1; D is unclear. Near its end, the DNA agrees better with TRBJ2-7, so the J call may be wrong. The germline CDR1 and CDR2 sequences are MNHEY and SVGEGT. The CDR3 extends over 12 amino acids. The chain's CDR3 is CASSYAAGEQYF. The CDR3 DNA is TGTGCCAGCAGTTATGCCGCCGGCGAGCAGTACTTC.

CDR3 residues: CASSSPETQYF. CDR3 nucleotide sequence: TGTGCCAGCAGTTCCCCAGAGACCCAGTACTTC. The chain uses TRBV6-1 and TRBJ2-1; D gene unclear. The DNA end is a closer match to TRBJ2-5, so the J assignment may be wrong. This CDR3 region has 11 residues. Looked up from germline, CDR1 is MNHNS and CDR2 is SASEGT.

This clonotype rates as medium-sized (0.01 to 0.1%). This chain links TRBV6-1 with TRBJ2-1; D is unclear. The end of the DNA is better explained by TRBJ2-5, so the J call may be wrong. The CDR3 covers 12 residues. CDR1 is MNHNS, CDR2 SASEGT, per germline. In DNA, the CDR3 is TGTGCCAGCAGTGCCTCAGCCAAGACCCAGTACTTC. This codes for CASSASAKTQYF.